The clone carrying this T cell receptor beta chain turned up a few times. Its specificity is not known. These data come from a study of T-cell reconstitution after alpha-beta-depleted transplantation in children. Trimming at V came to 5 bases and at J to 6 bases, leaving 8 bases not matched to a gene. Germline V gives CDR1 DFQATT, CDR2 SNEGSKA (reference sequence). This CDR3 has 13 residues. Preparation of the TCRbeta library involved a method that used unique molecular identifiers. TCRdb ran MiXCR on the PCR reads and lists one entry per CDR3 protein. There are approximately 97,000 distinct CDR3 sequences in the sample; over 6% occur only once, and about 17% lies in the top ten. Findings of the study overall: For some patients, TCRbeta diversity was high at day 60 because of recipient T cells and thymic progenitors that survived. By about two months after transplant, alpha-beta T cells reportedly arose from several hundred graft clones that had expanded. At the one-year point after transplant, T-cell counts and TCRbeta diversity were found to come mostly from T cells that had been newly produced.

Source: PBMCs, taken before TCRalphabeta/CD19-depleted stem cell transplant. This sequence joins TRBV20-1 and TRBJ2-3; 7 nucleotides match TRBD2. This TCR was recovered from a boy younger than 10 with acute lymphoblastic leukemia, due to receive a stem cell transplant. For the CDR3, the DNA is TGCAGTGCTGGTCGGGGGGAGTATGATACGCAGTATTTT. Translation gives CSAGRGEYDTQYF.